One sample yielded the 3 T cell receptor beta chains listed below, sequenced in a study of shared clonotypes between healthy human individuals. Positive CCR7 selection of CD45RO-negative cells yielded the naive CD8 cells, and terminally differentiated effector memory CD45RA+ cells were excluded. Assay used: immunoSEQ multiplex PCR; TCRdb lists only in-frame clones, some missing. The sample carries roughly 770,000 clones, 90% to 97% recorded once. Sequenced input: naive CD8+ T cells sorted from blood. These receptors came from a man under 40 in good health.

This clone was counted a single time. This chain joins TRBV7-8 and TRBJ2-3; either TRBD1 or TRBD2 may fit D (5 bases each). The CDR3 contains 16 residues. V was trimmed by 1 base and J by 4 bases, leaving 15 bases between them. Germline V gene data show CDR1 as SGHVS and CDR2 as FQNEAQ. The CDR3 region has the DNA TGTGCCAGCAGCTTAGGGGGGAGAGGGATCGCAGATACGCAGTATTTT. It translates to CASSLGGRGIADTQYF.

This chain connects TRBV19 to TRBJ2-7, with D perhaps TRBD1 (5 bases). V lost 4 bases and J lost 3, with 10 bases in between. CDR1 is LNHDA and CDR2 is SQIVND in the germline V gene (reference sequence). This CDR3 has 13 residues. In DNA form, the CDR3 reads TGTGCCAGTAGTACTGGGGCCGACTACGAGCAGTACTTC. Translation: CASSTGADYEQYF.

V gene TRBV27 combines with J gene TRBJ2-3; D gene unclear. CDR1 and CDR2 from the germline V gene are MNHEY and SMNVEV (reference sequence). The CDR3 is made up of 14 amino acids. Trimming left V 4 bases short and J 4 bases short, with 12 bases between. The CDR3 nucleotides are TGTGCCAGCAGTTACCCCGATACGCCAGATACGCAGTATTTT. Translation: CASSYPDTPDTQYF.